The 18 T cell receptor beta chains listed next were all sequenced from one sample in a study of glioma-infiltrating T cells after dendritic cell vaccination. Sequencing used immunoSEQ multiplex PCR; TCRdb keeps in-frame clones, though not all of them. The sample holds 45,000 to 50,000 clones, less than 90% seen once. Sequences were derived from blood, sampled before dendritic cell vaccination. These TCRs come from a human donor with glioblastoma.

This rearrangement joins TRBV5-1 to TRBJ1-1, with TRBD1 matching over 7 bases. This CDR3 contains 14 residues. Germline values: CDR1 SGHRS, CDR2 YFSETQ. J was trimmed by 5 bases and V by 0 bases; bases with no gene match: 4. CDR3 loop: CASSLARGRTEAFF. CDR3 nucleotide sequence: TGCGCCAGCAGCTTGGCTAGGGGGCGGACTGAAGCTTTCTTT.

The chain uses TRBV15 and TRBJ1-1; 8 bases match TRBD1. The CDR3 contains 15 residues. Germline V lookup: CDR1 LNHNV, CDR2 YYDKDF (reference sequence). The junction had 5 bases not matched to a gene; V was cut back by 1 base and J by 4 bases. As DNA, the CDR3 is TGTGCCACCAGCAGAGGAGAGACAGGGGTCACTGAAGCTTTCTTT. Amino acid sequence: CATSRGETGVTEAFF.

This chain connects TRBV5-4 to TRBJ1-4; TRBD1 is a possible D gene (5 bases). Per the germline V gene, CDR1 is SGHNT and CDR2 is YYREEE (reference sequence). The CDR3 extends over 16 amino acids. V shed 3 bases and J shed 12 bases, with 24 bases lying between them. CDR3 sequence: CASSSQALSGVGELFF. The CDR3 DNA follows: TGTGCCAGCAGCTCTCAGGCTCTCAGCGGGGTGGGGGAACTGTTTTTT.

The V and J genes are TRBV7-3 and TRBJ2-2; the match to TRBD2 covers 10 bases. J lost 8 bases, V lost 5 bases, and 14 bases had no gene match. This CDR3 is built from 17 residues. CDR1 is SGHTA, CDR2 FQGTGA, per germline. In DNA form, the CDR3 reads TGTGCCAGCAGCCTTCCCCCGGGACTAGCGCCGTCTGGGGAGCTGTTTTTT. Amino acid sequence: CASSLPPGLAPSGELFF.

The chain links TRBV6-5 to TRBJ2-7; TRBD1 aligns across 7 bases. CDR1 and CDR2 from the germline V gene are MNHEY and SVGAGI. Trimming removed 10 bases from V and 0 bases from J; junction bases left unmatched: 12. The CDR3 contains 15 residues. This chain's CDR3 is CATAPWDRSSYEQYF. The CDR3 coding sequence is TGTGCCACCGCTCCGTGGGACAGAAGCTCCTACGAGCAGTACTTC.

In regard to this clone: One end of the junction fails to match germline, which may point to a read error. Distinct nucleotide sequences in the sample also encode this CDR3. The CDR3 spells CASSQDRSGNTEAFF. The CDR3 coding sequence is TGCGCCAGCAGCCAAGATCGCTCGGGGAACACTGAAGCCTTCTTT. The chain is built from TRBV4-1 and TRBJ1-1, with D unclear. CDR3 length: 15 residues. The germline gives CDR1 MGHRA, CDR2 YSYEKL.

This clone was counted a single time. The chain joins TRBV10-1 to TRBJ1-2; 9 bases map to TRBD1. Looked up from germline, CDR1 is WNHNN and CDR2 is SYGVQD (reference sequence). This CDR3 is 14 amino acids long. The V gene end was trimmed by 6 bases and the J gene end by 6 bases; junction bases not matched to a gene: 8. CDR3 loop: CASSKRDRANGYTF. CDR3 coding DNA: TGCGCCAGCAGCAAAAGGGACAGGGCGAATGGCTACACCTTC.

This clone was counted only a few times. The rearrangement links TRBV5-5 to TRBJ2-1, with 8 nucleotides matching TRBD2. V shed 0 bases and J 10 bases; nucleotides not matched to a gene: 6. The CDR3 extends over 14 amino acids. Germline V gene lookup returns CDR1 SGHKS and CDR2 YYEKEE (reference sequence). The DNA of the CDR3 is TGTGCCAGCAGCTTGGCGGTCGCTAGCGGGGAGCAGTTCTTC. Protein sequence: CASSLAVASGEQFF.

J is TRBJ2-1 and V is TRBV4-2; possibly TRBD1 for D (6 bases). The CDR3 runs 16 residues. V was pared by 0 bases and J by 4 bases, with 13 bases between. Germline V gene lookup returns CDR1 LGHNA and CDR2 YNFKEQ. The CDR3 bases are TGTGCCAGCAGCCAAGATAGGGGACAAGGTTACAATGAGCAGTTCTTC. This codes for CASSQDRGQGYNEQFF.

The chain links TRBV14 to TRBJ2-3; 7 bases line up with TRBD1. Germline-derived CDR1 and CDR2 are SGHDN and FVKESK. This CDR3 comprises 16 residues. The V gene end was trimmed by 4 bases and the J gene end by 0 bases; junction bases not matched to a gene: 7. The CDR3 is CASSRRDSTSTDTQYF. For the CDR3, the DNA is TGTGCCAGCAGCCGCCGGGACAGCACTAGCACAGATACGCAGTATTTT.

The chain links TRBV5-1 to TRBJ2-3, with 7 bases fitting TRBD1. The CDR3 has 14 amino acids. The V segment lost 4 bases and the J segment 3 bases; nucleotides outside the gene matches: 5. Germline loops: CDR1 SGHRS, CDR2 YFSETQ. The CDR3 sequence: CASSPGQNTDTQYF. The CDR3, as DNA: TGCGCCAGCAGCCCGGGACAGAATACAGATACGCAGTATTTT.

The chain has TRBV6-1 and TRBJ1-1, with a weak D call TRBD1 (6 bases). V lost 7 bases to trimming and J lost 6 bases, with 15 bases between them. From germline, CDR1 is MNHNS and CDR2 SASEGT. The CDR3 length is 13 residues. The CDR3 nucleotides are TGTGCCAGCACAACAGGGTTCTCGTCTGAAGCTTTCTTT. Protein product: CASTTGFSSEAFF.

This chain connects TRBV27 to TRBJ1-5; 9 bases agree with TRBD1. The junction had 8 bases not matched to a gene; V was cut back by 3 bases and J by 2 bases. CDR3 length equals 17 residues. Germline CDR1 and CDR2: MNHEY and SMNVEV (reference sequence). The CDR3 reads CASSFTATGGGNQPQHF. DNA for the CDR3: TGTGCCAGCAGTTTCACCGCGACAGGGGGAGGCAATCAGCCCCAGCATTTT.

V usage is TRBV7-9 and J usage is TRBJ2-1; 7 nucleotides align to TRBD1. Germline CDR1 reads SEHNR; CDR2 reads FQNEAQ (reference sequence). V trimming: 1 base; J trimming: 4 bases; junction bases outside the gene matches: 7. CDR3 length: 16 residues. The CDR3 here is CASSLEDRAGYNEQFF. As DNA, the CDR3 is TGTGCCAGCAGCTTAGAAGACAGGGCAGGATACAATGAGCAGTTCTTC.

The gene calls are TRBV5-1 and TRBJ1-4; TRBD1 agrees at 8 bases. Per germline, CDR1 SGHRS and CDR2 YFSETQ. There are 15 residues in the CDR3. V shed 4 bases, J shed 1 base, and the junction held 3 bases outside the gene matches. CDR3 coding DNA: TGCGCCAGCAGCGAAGACAGGGGAACTAATGAAAAACTGTTTTTT. Its translation: CASSEDRGTNEKLFF.

The rearrangement links TRBV29-1 to TRBJ2-3, with a tentative D call TRBD1 (6 bases). Germline V gene sequence: CDR1 SQVTM, CDR2 ANQGSEA. This CDR3 is 13 amino acids long. The V gene lost 2 bases and the J gene lost 4 bases, with 10 bases spanning the gap. The chain's CDR3 is CSVERGQPDTQYF. The CDR3 DNA sequence: TGCAGCGTTGAACGTGGACAGCCAGATACGCAGTATTTT.

DNA of the CDR3: TGTGCCGCAGCCCAGGGCAATGAGCAGTTCTTC. Protein product: CAAAQGNEQFF. The rearrangement uses TRBV19 and TRBJ2-1; possible D gene TRBD1, 5 bases. Germline CDR1 is LNHDA and CDR2 is SQIVND (reference sequence). CDR3 size: 11 residues. V was pared by 11 bases and J by 6 bases, with 11 bases between.

This clone has a single count. The chain is built from TRBV11-2 and TRBJ2-7, with D perhaps TRBD1 (6 bases). Trimming removed 5 bases from V and 2 bases from J, with 10 bases in between. Germline V lookup: CDR1 SGHAT, CDR2 FQNNGV. The CDR3 length is 13 residues. CDR3 coding DNA: TGTGCCAGCAGCCCACGGACAGCCTACGAGCAGTACTTC. Protein sequence: CASSPRTAYEQYF.